This T cell receptor (beta chain) originates from a study of human T cells and chemical hapten exposure. Regarding time point: patch test 2, 6 weeks after DPC sensitization. Treatment specified: therapeutic diphenylcyclopropenone sensitization with weekly scalp DPC. Each CDR3 protein gets one entry after TCRdb re-called the RACE reads with MiXCR. The sample carries roughly 92,000 distinct CDR3 sequences, roughly 11% recorded once. Germline CDR1 and CDR2: LGHNA and YSLEER. This CDR3 region has 13 residues. V shed 5 bases, J shed 4 bases, and the junction held 3 bases outside the gene matches. There are many counts of this clonotype.

The rearrangement uses TRBV4-3 and TRBJ2-3, with TRBD1 matching over 7 bases. The sample in question was whole blood, obtained in connection with sensitization to the hapten diphenylcyclopropenone (DPC). The source of this sequence is a woman aged 40 to 50 with alopecia areata. Some clones in this sample may be carry-over from other donors' samples. This chain's CDR3 is CASSSQGADTQYF. The CDR3 nucleotides read TGCGCCAGCAGCTCCCAGGGGGCAGATACGCAGTATTTT.